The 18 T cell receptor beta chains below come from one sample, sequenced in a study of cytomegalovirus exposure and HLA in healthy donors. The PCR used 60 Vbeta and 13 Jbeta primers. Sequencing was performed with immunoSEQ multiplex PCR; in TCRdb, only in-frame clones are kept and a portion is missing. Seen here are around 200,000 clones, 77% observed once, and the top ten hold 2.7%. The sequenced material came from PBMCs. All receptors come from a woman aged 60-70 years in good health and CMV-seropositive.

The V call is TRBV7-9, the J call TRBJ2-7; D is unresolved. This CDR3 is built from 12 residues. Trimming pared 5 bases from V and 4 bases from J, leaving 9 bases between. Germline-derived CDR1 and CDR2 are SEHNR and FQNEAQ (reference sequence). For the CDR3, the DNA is TGTGCCAGCAGCCCAAGAGATTACGAGCAGTACTTC. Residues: CASSPRDYEQYF.

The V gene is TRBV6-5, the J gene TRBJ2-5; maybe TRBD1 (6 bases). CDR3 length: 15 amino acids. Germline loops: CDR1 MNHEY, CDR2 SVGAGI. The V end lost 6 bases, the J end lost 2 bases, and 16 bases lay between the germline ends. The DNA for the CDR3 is TGTGCCAGCAGAAGTCTAAACAGGGTTCAAGAGACCCAGTACTTC. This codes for CASRSLNRVQETQYF.

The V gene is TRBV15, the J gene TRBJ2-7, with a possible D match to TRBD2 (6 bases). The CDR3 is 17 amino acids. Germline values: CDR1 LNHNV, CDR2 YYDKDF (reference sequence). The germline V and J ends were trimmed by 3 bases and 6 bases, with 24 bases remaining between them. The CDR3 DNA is TGTGCCACCAGCAGTGGGGAAAGGGGACTGCTGCCTCTCGAGCAGTACTTC. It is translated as CATSSGERGLLPLEQYF.

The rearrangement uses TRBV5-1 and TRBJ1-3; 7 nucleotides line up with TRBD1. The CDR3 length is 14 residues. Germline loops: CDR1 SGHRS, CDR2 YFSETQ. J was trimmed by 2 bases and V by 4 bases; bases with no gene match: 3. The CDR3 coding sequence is TGCGCCAGCAGCCAGACAGGGACTGGAAACACCATATATTTT. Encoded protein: CASSQTGTGNTIYF.

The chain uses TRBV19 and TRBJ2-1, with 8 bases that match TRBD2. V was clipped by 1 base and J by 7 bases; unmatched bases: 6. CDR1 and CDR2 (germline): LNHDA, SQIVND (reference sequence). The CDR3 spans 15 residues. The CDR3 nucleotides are TGTGCCAGTAGTATAGCGGGGGGGGCCGGTAATGAGCAGTTCTTC. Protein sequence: CASSIAGGAGNEQFF.

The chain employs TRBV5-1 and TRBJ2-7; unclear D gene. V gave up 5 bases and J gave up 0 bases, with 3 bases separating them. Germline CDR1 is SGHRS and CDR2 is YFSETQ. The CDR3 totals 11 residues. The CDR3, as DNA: TGCGCCAGCAGGAGCTCCTACGAGCAGTACTTC. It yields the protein CASRSSYEQYF.

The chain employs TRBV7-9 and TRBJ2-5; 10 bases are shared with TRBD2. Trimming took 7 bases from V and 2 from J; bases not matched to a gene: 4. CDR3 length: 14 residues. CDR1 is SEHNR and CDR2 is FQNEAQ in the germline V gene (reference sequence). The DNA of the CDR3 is TGTGCCAGCACAGAGACTAGCGGGCAAGAGACCCAGTACTTC. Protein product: CASTETSGQETQYF.

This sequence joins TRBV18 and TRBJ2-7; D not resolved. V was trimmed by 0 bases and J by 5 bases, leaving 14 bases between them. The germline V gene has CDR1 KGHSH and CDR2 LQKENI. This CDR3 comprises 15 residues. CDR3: CASSPPQPRSDEQYF. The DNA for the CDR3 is TGTGCCAGCTCACCACCACAGCCCCGGTCGGACGAGCAGTACTTC.

CDR3 loop: CASKGGFFSGEKLFF. The CDR3 region has the DNA TGTGCCAGCAAGGGGGGGTTCTTTTCTGGGGAAAAACTGTTTTTT. The rearrangement joins TRBV6-1 to TRBJ1-4, with a tentative D call TRBD1 (6 bases). Deletions cut 7 bases from V and 8 bases from J, with 20 bases between. Germline V gene lookup returns CDR1 MNHNS and CDR2 SASEGT. The CDR3 sequence is 15 residues long.

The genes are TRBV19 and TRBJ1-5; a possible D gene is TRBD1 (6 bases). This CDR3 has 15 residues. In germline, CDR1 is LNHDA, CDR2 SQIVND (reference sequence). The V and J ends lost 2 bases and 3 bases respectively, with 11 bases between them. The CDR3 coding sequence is TGTGCCAGTAGTATATGGGGACAACTCAATCAGCCCCAGCATTTT. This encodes CASSIWGQLNQPQHF. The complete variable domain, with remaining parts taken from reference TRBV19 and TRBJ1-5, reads DGGITQSPKYLFRKEGQNVTLSCEQNLNHDAMYWYRQDPGQGLRLIYYSQIVNDFQKGDIAEGYSVSREKKESFPLTVTSAQKNPTAFYLCASSIWGQLNQPQHFGDGTRLSIL.

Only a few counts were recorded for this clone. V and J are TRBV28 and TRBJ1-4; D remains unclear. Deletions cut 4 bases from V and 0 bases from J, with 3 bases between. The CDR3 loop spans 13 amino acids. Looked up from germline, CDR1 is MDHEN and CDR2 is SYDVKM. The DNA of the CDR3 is TGTGCCAGCAGTTCTGCAACTAATGAAAAACTGTTTTTT. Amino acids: CASSSATNEKLFF.

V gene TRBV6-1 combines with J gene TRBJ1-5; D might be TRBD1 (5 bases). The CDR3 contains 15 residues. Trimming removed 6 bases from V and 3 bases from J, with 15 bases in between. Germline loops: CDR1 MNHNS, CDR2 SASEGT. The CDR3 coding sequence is TGTGCCAGCAGAGATACAGGAAACTCCAATCAGCCCCAGCATTTT. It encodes CASRDTGNSNQPQHF.

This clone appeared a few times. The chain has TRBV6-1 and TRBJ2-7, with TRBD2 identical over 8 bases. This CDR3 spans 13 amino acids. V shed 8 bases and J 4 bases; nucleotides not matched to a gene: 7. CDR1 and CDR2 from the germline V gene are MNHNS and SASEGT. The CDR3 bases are TGTGCCAGCTTGCGGGAGGTAGTATACGAGCAGTACTTC. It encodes CASLREVVYEQYF.

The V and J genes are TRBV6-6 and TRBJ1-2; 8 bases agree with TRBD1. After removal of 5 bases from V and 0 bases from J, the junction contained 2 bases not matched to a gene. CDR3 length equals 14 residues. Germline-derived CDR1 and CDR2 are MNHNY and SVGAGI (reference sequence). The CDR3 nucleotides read TGTGCCAGCAGTACGGACAGGGCTAACTATGGCTACACCTTC. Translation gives CASSTDRANYGYTF.

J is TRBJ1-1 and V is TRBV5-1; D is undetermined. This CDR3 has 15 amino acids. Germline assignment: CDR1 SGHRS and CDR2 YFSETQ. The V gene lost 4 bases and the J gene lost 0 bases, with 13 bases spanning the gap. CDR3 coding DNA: TGCGCCAGCAGCGGGAGTCCGGGCATGAACACTGAAGCTTTCTTT. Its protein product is CASSGSPGMNTEAFF.

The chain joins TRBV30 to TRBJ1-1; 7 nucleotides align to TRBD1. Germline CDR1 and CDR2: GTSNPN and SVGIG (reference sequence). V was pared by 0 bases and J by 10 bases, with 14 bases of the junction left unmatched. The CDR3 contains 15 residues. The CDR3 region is CAWSVKGSQGDRAFF. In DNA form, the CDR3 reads TGTGCCTGGAGTGTAAAGGGCAGTCAGGGGGACCGAGCTTTCTTT.

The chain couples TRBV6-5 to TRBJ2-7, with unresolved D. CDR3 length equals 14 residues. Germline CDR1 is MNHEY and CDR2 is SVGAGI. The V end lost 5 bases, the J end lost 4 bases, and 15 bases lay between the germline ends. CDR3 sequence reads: CASSREHLGYEQYF. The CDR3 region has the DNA TGTGCCAGCAGTCGCGAACACCTCGGGTACGAGCAGTACTTC.

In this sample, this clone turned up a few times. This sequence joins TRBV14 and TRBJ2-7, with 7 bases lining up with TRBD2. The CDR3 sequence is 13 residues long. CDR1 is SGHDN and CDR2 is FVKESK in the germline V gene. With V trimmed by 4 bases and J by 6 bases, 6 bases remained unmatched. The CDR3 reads CASSPRLAAEQYF. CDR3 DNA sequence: TGTGCCAGCAGCCCCCGACTAGCTGCCGAGCAGTACTTC.